This TCR beta chain was captured in a study of blood T cell repertoires in COVID-19. Whole-study context: There were acute and convalescent COVID-19 samples, and they came from the United States, Italy and Spain. T cells, B-cell-depleted T cells, or PBMCs supplied cDNA or gDNA.

Per the original data handling: Nucleated cell counts were estimated from reference gene primer amplification. Measured with immunoSEQ multiplex PCR; TCRdb has only the in-frame clones, and not every one. The V and J calls and the clone size are those of that table, but D and trimming were determined from the DNA. The sample records 130,000 to 150,000 clones, around 79% being singletons. Germline V gene data show CDR1 as GTSNPN and CDR2 as SVGIG (reference sequence). V trimming: 5 bases; J trimming: 12 bases; junction bases outside the gene matches: 9. This CDR3 is built from 13 residues. Input material: peripheral blood. This TCR came from a man in his 60s with acute or convalescent COVID-19. The chain joins TRBV30 to TRBJ2-7, with TRBD2 matching over 14 bases. CDR3 in amino acids: CAWDRGLAGARYF. The DNA for the CDR3 is TGTGCCTGGGACAGGGGACTAGCGGGAGCCCGGTACTTC.